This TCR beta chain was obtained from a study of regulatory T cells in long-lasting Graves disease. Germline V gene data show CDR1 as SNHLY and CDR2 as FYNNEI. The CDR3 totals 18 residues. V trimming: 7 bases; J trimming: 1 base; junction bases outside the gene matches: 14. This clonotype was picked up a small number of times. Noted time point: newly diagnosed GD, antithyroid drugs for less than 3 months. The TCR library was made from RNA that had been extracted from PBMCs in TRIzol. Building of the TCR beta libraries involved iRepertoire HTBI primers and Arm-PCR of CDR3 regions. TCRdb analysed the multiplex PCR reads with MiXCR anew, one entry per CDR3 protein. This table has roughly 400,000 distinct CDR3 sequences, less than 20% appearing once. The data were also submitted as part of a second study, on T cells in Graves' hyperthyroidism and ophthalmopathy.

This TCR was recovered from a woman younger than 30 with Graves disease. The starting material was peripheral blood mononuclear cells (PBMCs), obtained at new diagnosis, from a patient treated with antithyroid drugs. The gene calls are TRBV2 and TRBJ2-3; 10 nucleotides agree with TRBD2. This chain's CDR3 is CASNRLAGVGGGTDTQYF. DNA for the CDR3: TGTGCCAGCAACCGCCTAGCGGGAGTTGGAGGGGGCACAGATACGCAGTATTTT.